Reported below is one T cell receptor beta chain. This sample was taken from a study of blood T cell repertoires in COVID-19. V gave up 5 bases and J gave up 6 bases, with 20 bases separating them. Germline lookup yields CDR1 SGHTA and CDR2 FQGNSA. The CDR3 consists of 15 residues. Clones were sequenced by immunoSEQ multiplex PCR, and TCRdb holds only the in-frame ones, with some missing. In the table there are roughly 120,000 clones, around 85% of which are singletons. Sequencing was done on a sample of peripheral blood. This sequence originates from a woman of 80 years or more with COVID-19, enrolled during active disease. The chain uses TRBV7-2 and TRBJ2-7, with D possibly being TRBD2 (6 bases). The CDR3 DNA sequence: TGTGCCAGCAGCGCAATGGGGGGTAAACGGGGCGAGCAGTACTTC. It specifies CASSAMGGKRGEQYF.